Here is one T cell receptor (beta chain) with its context. TCRdb itself ran the reads through MiXCR, one entry per CDR3 protein. The sample lists fewer than 550,000 distinct CDR3 sequences; roughly 10% were seen once. These data are taken from a study of T cell repertoires in cytomegalovirus infection. Germline V gene lookup returns CDR1 SGHDT and CDR2 YYEEEE. The CDR3 loop spans 14 amino acids. V lost 4 bases to trimming and J lost 4 bases, with 13 bases between them. This chain joins TRBV5-6 and TRBJ2-3; D is ambiguous. Sequencing was carried out using PBMCs. The clonotype comes from a human donor in good health (CMV status not recorded). Some clones in this sample may be carry-over from other donors' samples. The CDR3 spells CASSRERVADTQYF. The CDR3 bases are TGTGCCAGCAGCCGCGAACGGGTGGCAGATACGCAGTATTTT.